The T cell receptor (beta chain) under discussion was sequenced for a study of CD8 T cells in Susac syndrome. As for the study in general: Patients with Susac syndrome were therapy-naive, on corticosteroids, or on intravenous immunoglobulin alone at the time that blood was drawn.

The germline CDR1 and CDR2 sequences are MGHDK and SYGVNS. Losses at the gene ends were 2 bases for V and 3 bases for J; bases not matched to a gene: 7. The CDR3 consists of 16 residues. This clonotype was counted a single time. Its antigen is unidentified. The study, taken as a whole, reports: The relatively small number of individuals in the TCR sequencing and HLA analysis was acknowledged by the study.

Random hexamers were used to reverse transcribe about 0.5 to 1 ug of RNA. TCRdb itself ran the immunoSEQ multiplex PCR reads through MiXCR, one entry per CDR3 protein. The table has around 110,000 distinct CDR3 sequences, about 95% seen once. In blood CD8+ and CD4+ T cells, TCR beta underwent sequencing. Patients with Susac syndrome met the recently defined diagnostic criteria for definite or probable disease. The J gene is TRBJ2-7, the V gene TRBV25-1; 10 bases are shared with TRBD1. The origin of this receptor is a human donor with Susac syndrome. Source material: CD8+ T cells from PBMCs. CDR3 protein: CASSENSRDRGYEQYF. The CDR3 nucleotides read TGTGCCAGCAGTGAAAACTCTAGGGACAGGGGCTACGAGCAGTACTTC.